What follows is one T cell receptor beta chain and its context. In nominal health when sampled, donors likely had unrecorded immune exposures nonetheless. The sample originates from a study of cytomegalovirus exposure and HLA in healthy donors. The PCR contained 60 Vbeta and 13 Jbeta primers. Repertoires were generated with immunoSEQ multiplex PCR, while TCRdb's copy carries only in-frame clones and drops some. The sample carries under 200,000 clones, about three quarters recorded once. The TCR originated in a woman between 40 and 55 years old in good health and CMV-seronegative. The sample consisted of PBMCs.

CDR3 region: CASSNTYSNQPQHF. CDR3 DNA: TGTGCCAGCAGTAACACGTATAGCAATCAGCCCCAGCATTTT. The genes are TRBV2 and TRBJ1-5, with no clear D. Per the germline V gene, CDR1 is SNHLY and CDR2 is FYNNEI. The CDR3 has 14 residues. Trimming stripped 5 bases from V and 0 bases from J, with 8 bases between. Using reference TRBV2 and TRBJ1-5 for the parts outside the CDR3, the full variable domain is EPEVTQTPSHQVTQMGQEVILRCVPISNHLYFYWYRQILGQKVEFLVSFYNNEISEKSEIFDDQFSVERPDGSNFTLKIRSTKLEDSAMYFCASSNTYSNQPQHFGDGTRLSIL.